These 3 T cell receptor beta chains came from one sample sequenced in a study of CD8 T cells in ankylosing spondylitis. MiXCR was run by TCRdb on the 5' RACE reads, yielding one entry per CDR3 protein. Altogether around 160,000 distinct CDR3 sequences are present, approximately 10% being singletons, with the ten largest covering 25% to 30%. The specimen sequenced was blood, either unsorted or a sorted T cell fraction (not recorded which). The receptors originated from a male donor with ankylosing spondylitis or in good health (not recorded which).

The sample holds many counts of this clonotype. The gene calls are TRBV10-3 and TRBJ1-2; a weak D match, TRBD1 (6 bases). The CDR3 is 11 amino acids. Germline lookup yields CDR1 ENHRY and CDR2 SYGVKD. Trimming took 6 bases from V and 8 from J, leaving 10 bases between them. CDR3 loop: CAIRRDKGYTF. In DNA form, the CDR3 reads TGTGCCATCAGACGGGACAAAGGCTACACCTTC.

At least ten counts were recorded for this clonotype. This sequence joins TRBV5-1 and TRBJ1-3; the D is unclear. Trimming shortened V by 0 bases and J by 0 bases, and 4 bases separated the two germline ends. This CDR3 is built from 14 residues. The germline gives CDR1 SGHRS, CDR2 YFSETQ. CDR3 nucleotide sequence: TGCGCCAGCAGCTTGGAACTCTCTGGAAACACCATATATTTT. Amino acid sequence: CASSLELSGNTIYF.

In its sample, this clonotype was seen many times. V usage is TRBV6-1 and J usage is TRBJ2-1; 7 bases align to TRBD1. Germline V gene lookup returns CDR1 MNHNS and CDR2 SASEGT. This CDR3 comprises 15 residues. With V trimmed by 2 bases and J by 2 bases, 3 bases remained unmatched. CDR3 loop: CASSERQGAYNEQFF. CDR3 DNA: TGTGCCAGCAGTGAAAGGCAGGGGGCCTACAATGAGCAGTTCTTC.